This TCR beta chain derives from a study of blood T cell repertoires in COVID-19. Study at large: The United States, Italy and Spain provided the acute and convalescent COVID-19 samples. The analysed material was cDNA or gDNA that came from T cells, B-cell-depleted T cells, or PBMCs.

Original processing notes: By means of reference gene primer amplification, nucleated cell counts were estimated. Profiled with immunoSEQ multiplex PCR; TCRdb holds only in-frame clones, not every one. V and J calls and clone size are given by that table; D and trimming were obtained from the DNA. The repertoire has some 200,000 clones, approximately 80% of them found once; the top ten carry around 1.5%. The germline V gene encodes CDR1 MNHEY and CDR2 SMNVEV (reference sequence). V lost 5 bases, J lost 0 bases, and 13 bases lay in between. This CDR3 contains 15 residues. The chain recombines TRBV27 with TRBJ1-1, with D possibly TRBD1 on 6 matching bases. This TCR was recovered from a woman in her thirties or forties who had recovered from COVID-19. Material: peripheral blood. CDR3 loop: CASSRSRGLNTEAFF. Here the CDR3 DNA reads TGTGCCAGCAGTCGCTCCAGGGGCTTGAACACTGAAGCTTTCTTT.